Below, 3 T cell receptor beta chains from the same sample are listed, as sequenced in a study of blood T cell repertoires in COVID-19. TCRdb's table, derived via immunoSEQ multiplex PCR, lists solely in-frame clones and lacks some. Here the sample spans fewer than 35,000 clones, about nine tenths being singletons. Sequencing used peripheral blood. The receptor set was obtained from a man aged 50-60 years with active or convalescent COVID-19.

Only one count was recorded for this clone. V is TRBV5-5 and J is TRBJ1-1, with D hard to call. From germline, CDR1 is SGHKS and CDR2 YYEKEE (reference sequence). Trimming took 4 bases from V and 6 from J, leaving 13 bases between them. The CDR3 spans 13 residues. CDR3 in amino acids: CASSLQVTPEAFF. The DNA for the CDR3 is TGTGCCAGCAGCCTGCAGGTAACTCCTGAAGCTTTCTTT.

This clone is a singleton in its sample. The chain uses TRBV11-2 and TRBJ2-7; possible D gene TRBD2, 6 bases. Germline CDR1 reads SGHAT; CDR2 reads FQNNGV. V lost 1 base to trimming and J lost 3 bases, with 10 bases between them. This CDR3 is 14 amino acids long. The CDR3 DNA reads TGTGCCAGCAGCTTAGGACTAGTCGACTACGAGCAGTACTTC. Its protein is CASSLGLVDYEQYF.

The chain uses TRBV6-4 and TRBJ2-1; D perhaps matches TRBD2 (7 bases). The V gene lost 3 bases and the J gene lost 6 bases, with 9 bases spanning the gap. The CDR3 runs 13 residues. The germline V gene encodes CDR1 MRHNA and CDR2 SNTAGT. The CDR3 loop reads CASSEGGVNEQFF. The CDR3 DNA reads TGTGCCAGCAGTGAAGGGGGGGTCAATGAGCAGTTCTTC.